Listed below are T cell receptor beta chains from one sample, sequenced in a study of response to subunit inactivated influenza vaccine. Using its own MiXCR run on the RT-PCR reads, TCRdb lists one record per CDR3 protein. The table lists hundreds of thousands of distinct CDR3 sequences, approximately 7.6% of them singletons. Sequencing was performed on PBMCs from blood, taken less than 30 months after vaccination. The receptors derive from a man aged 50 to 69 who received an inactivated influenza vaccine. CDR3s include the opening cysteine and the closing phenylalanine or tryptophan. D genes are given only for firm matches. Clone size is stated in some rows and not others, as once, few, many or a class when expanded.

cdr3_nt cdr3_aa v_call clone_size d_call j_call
TGTGCCAGCACCTTGCTCAGGACTTACAATGAGCAGTTCTTC CASTLLRTYNEQFF TRBV12-3/TRBV12-4 NA NA TRBJ2-1
TGTGCCAGCAGCTTAAATCCGGGTTCCAACACTGAAGCTTTCTTT CASSLNPGSNTEAFF TRBV7-3 NA NA TRBJ1-1
TGTGCCAGCTATCAGCCCTTCACTAGCGCAGGACGGGCAGATACGCAGTATTTT CASYQPFTSAGRADTQYF TRBV2 NA TRBD2 TRBJ2-3
TGTGCCAGCAGTTACCGCCCCACAGATACGCAGTATTTT CASSYRPTDTQYF TRBV6-5 NA NA TRBJ2-3
TGTGCCAGCAGTTACACTCCCTCCTACGAGCAGTACTTC CASSYTPSYEQYF TRBV6-6 NA NA TRBJ2-7
TGTGCCATCAACCCAGGGAGCTCCTACGAGCAGTACTTC CAINPGSSYEQYF TRBV10-3 few NA TRBJ2-7
TGTGCCAGCAGCCCCCCCTCGGAAAAACTGTTTTTT CASSPPSEKLFF TRBV3-1 few NA TRBJ1-4
TGCAGCGTTGTACCCAGCACCGAAGCTTTCTTT CSVVPSTEAFF TRBV29-1 few NA TRBJ1-1
TGTGCCAGCAGTCTGGGTCCTGGTGGCGAGCAGTACTTC CASSLGPGGEQYF TRBV12-3/TRBV12-4 many NA TRBJ2-7
TGTGCCCCTAGGGGGCGGGAGGCGTCCTACAATGAGCAGTTCTTC CAPRGREASYNEQFF TRBV9 NA NA TRBJ2-1
TGCAGTGCTCCCCCTGGTTCTAGCGGCAGGGCCCAGTACTTC CSAPPGSSGRAQYF TRBV20-1 NA TRBD2 TRBJ2-5
TGTGCCAGCAGCTTACCAGGGAACTCTGGAAACACCATATATTTT CASSLPGNSGNTIYF TRBV7-8 NA NA TRBJ1-3
TGTGCCAGCAGTGAAGCGTCGTGGGAGCAGTACTTC CASSEASWEQYF TRBV2 few NA TRBJ2-7
TGTGCCAGCAGCCGATCGGAGGGTGCTTGGGGGGAGCAGTACTTC CASSRSEGAWGEQYF TRBV3-1 NA NA TRBJ2-7
TGTGCCAGCAGCACGGGACAGGCGGTAGATACGCAGTATTTT CASSTGQAVDTQYF TRBV4-2 many TRBD1 TRBJ2-3
TGTGCCAGCAGTGATCGGACCCCGGGACAGTCGAACACCGGGGAGCTGTTTTTT CASSDRTPGQSNTGELFF TRBV25-1 few TRBD1 TRBJ2-2
TGTGCCAGCAGCTTGGGTTATGGAGGCGGGTATTCCTACGAGCAGTACTTC CASSLGYGGGYSYEQYF TRBV11-2 NA NA TRBJ2-7
TGTGCCAGCAGCTCGGCGACGACTGTCAGCTACGAGCAGTACTTC CASSSATTVSYEQYF TRBV7-2 many NA TRBJ2-7
TGTGCCAGCAGCTTAGGTCCAACTAGCGGGGGGAAAAATGAGCAGTTCTTC CASSLGPTSGGKNEQFF TRBV7-6 few TRBD2 TRBJ2-1
TGCAGTGCTAGTCTTCGGGGGCCTACCTACGAGCAGTACTTC CSASLRGPTYEQYF TRBV20-1 few NA TRBJ2-7
TGTGCCAGCAGCTTAATTTTTCGGAGGGGTCGGAATCAGCCCCAGCATTTT CASSLIFRRGRNQPQHF TRBV7-2 NA NA TRBJ1-5
TGTGCCAGCAGCTTAACCGGCCTACGCCGCGCGAGCTCCTACAATGAGCAGTTCTTC CASSLTGLRRASSYNEQFF TRBV11-1 many NA TRBJ2-1
TGTGCCAGCAAAATGGAGACACCCTTGGCTTTCTTT CASKMETPLAFF TRBV2 many NA TRBJ1-1
TGCAGTGCTAGAGATTGGGCAGAGAATTCACCCCTCCACTTT CSARDWAENSPLHF TRBV20-1 few NA TRBJ1-6
TGTGCCTGGAGTGTAACGGGGGAAACAGATACGCAGTATTTT CAWSVTGETDTQYF TRBV30 NA NA TRBJ2-3
TGTGCCAGCAGTTACAGGGGCGGGTATGGCTACACCTTC CASSYRGGYGYTF TRBV6-6 few NA TRBJ1-2
TGTGCCAGCACCGCGAGGGCAGGGGACCACGCGAACACCGGGGAGCTGTTTTTT CASTARAGDHANTGELFF TRBV6-1 NA NA TRBJ2-2
TGCAGTGCTAGGATACAGGGCATCTTGAACACTGAAGCTTTCTTT CSARIQGILNTEAFF TRBV20-1 few NA TRBJ1-1
TGTGCCAGCAGCCCCAGAGGAGACAGGAACACCGGGGAGCTGTTTTTT CASSPRGDRNTGELFF TRBV13 many NA TRBJ2-2
TGCAGTGCTATACTAGCGGGAGGGCTTTACAATGAGCAGTTCTTC CSAILAGGLYNEQFF TRBV20-1 NA TRBD2 TRBJ2-1
TGCGCCAGCAGCGCTGACCCGGCAGGGACTAGCACAGATACGCAGTATTTT CASSADPAGTSTDTQYF TRBV5-1 NA NA TRBJ2-3
TGTGCCAGCAGCTTAGTTCGCGGGGGGTCTCATTTT CASSLVRGGSHF TRBV7-2 NA TRBD2 TRBJ2-3
TGTGCCAGCAGCTTCACAGGATCTCCCTATGGCTACACCTTC CASSFTGSPYGYTF TRBV5-6 few NA TRBJ1-2
TGTGCCAGCAGTCACGGGTCTGGCTACACCTTC CASSHGSGYTF TRBV25-1 few NA TRBJ1-2
TGTGCCAGCAGCTTAGAAAGGCCGTCCGGGACTTCGGAACTCTCTGGGGCCAACGTCCTGACTTTC CASSLERPSGTSELSGANVLTF TRBV11-2 many NA TRBJ2-6
TGTGCCAGCAGCTTGGTTGCGGGGGCCGGGGAGCTGTTTTTT CASSLVAGAGELFF TRBV5-5 many TRBD2 TRBJ2-2
TGCGCCAGTTGGCCTAGCGGGAGGCTGAGCACCGGGGAGCTGTTTTTT CASWPSGRLSTGELFF TRBV5-1 few TRBD2 TRBJ2-2
TGCAGTGCTAGTCGTCGCGGGACTAGCGGGGAGCTGTTTTTT CSASRRGTSGELFF TRBV20-1 few TRBD2 TRBJ2-2
TGTGCCAGCAGTCCTCGTGTGAGGGGTGCTAACTATGGCTACACCTTC CASSPRVRGANYGYTF TRBV5-6 many NA TRBJ1-2
TGTGCCAGCAGCGTACAGGGGACAGAGAATGAAAAACTGTTTTTT CASSVQGTENEKLFF TRBV9 NA TRBD1 TRBJ1-4
TGCAGTGCACCAAGGGGGCCGGCGCAGTATTTT CSAPRGPAQYF TRBV20-1 NA TRBD1 TRBJ2-3